The 14 T cell receptor beta chains reported below all come from one sample, sequenced in a study of post-analysis software for immune sequencing data. Study-wide points: Four to six TRBV segments were more frequent in patients than controls; TRBV5-6, TRBV5-1 and TRBV20-1 belonged to this group.

The library was made from cDNA and included unique molecular identifiers. Each CDR3 protein gets one entry after TCRdb re-called the PCR reads with MiXCR. The table shows 150,000 to 200,000 distinct CDR3 sequences, with 30% occurring only once. What these receptors recognize is not known. Sequencing was performed on blood. The source of these receptors is a girl aged 10 to 17 with multiple sclerosis.

The genes are TRBV29-1 and TRBJ1-2; no firm D call. CDR3 size: 13 residues. Per the germline V gene, CDR1 is SQVTM and CDR2 is ANQGSEA. The V gene lost 7 bases and the J gene lost 7 bases, with 19 bases spanning the gap. The CDR3 DNA is TGCAGCGCCGATCTAAACAACGCGGGTGGCTACACCTTC. Translation: CSADLNNAGGYTF.

The V gene is TRBV20-1, the J gene TRBJ2-4, with 11 bases matching TRBD2. Near its end, the DNA agrees better with TRBJ2-7, so the J call may be wrong. CDR3 length: 14 amino acids. The germline CDR1 and CDR2 sequences are DFQATT and SNEGSKA (reference sequence). In DNA form, the CDR3 reads TGCAGTGCCGCTGGGGGGACTAGCGGCTACGAGCAGTACTTC. Translation: CSAAGGTSGYEQYF.

A remark on this clonotype: A clone one base away is much larger, so this may be a read error. The rearrangement uses TRBV6-5 and TRBJ1-2; weak D call: TRBD1 (5 bases). The CDR3 length is 15 residues. From germline, CDR1 is MNHEY and CDR2 SVGAGI. Trimming took 2 bases from V and 6 from J, leaving 16 bases between them. The CDR3 DNA reads TGTGCCAGCAGTTACCCAACGGGACTAAACCATGGCTACACCTTC. Translated, it gives CASSYPTGLNHGYTF.

This clonotype has ten or more counts. This chain connects TRBV27 to TRBJ2-7; 12 positions match TRBD2. Trimming took 4 bases from V and 6 from J; bases not matched to a gene: 13. The CDR3 extends over 17 amino acids. From germline, CDR1 is MNHEY and CDR2 SMNVEV (reference sequence). The CDR3 region is CASSSPGLAGMRGEQYF. CDR3 nucleotide sequence: TGTGCCAGCAGTTCCCCCGGACTAGCGGGAATGCGAGGCGAGCAGTACTTC.

The V and J genes are TRBV28 and TRBJ1-1; no definite D call. Trimming stripped 3 bases from V and 0 bases from J, with 8 bases between. This CDR3 comprises 14 residues. Per the germline V gene, CDR1 is MDHEN and CDR2 is SYDVKM. In nucleotides, the CDR3 is TGTGCCAGCAGTTTTGATTTCATGAACACTGAAGCTTTCTTT. Its protein product is CASSFDFMNTEAFF. Supplemented by reference TRBV28 and TRBJ1-1, the full variable domain reads DVKVTQSSRYLVKRTGEKVFLECVQDMDHENMFWYRQDPGLGLRLIYFSYDVKMKEKGDIPEGYSVSREKKERFSLILESASTNQTSMYLCASSFDFMNTEAFFGQGTRLTVV.

The chain employs TRBV5-4 and TRBJ2-1, with TRBD2 identical over 7 bases. CDR1 SGHNT and CDR2 YYREEE come from the germline V gene (reference sequence). V shed 1 base and J 5 bases; nucleotides not matched to a gene: 6. The length of the CDR3 is 15 residues. The CDR3 reads CASSLWLAVDNEQFF. CDR3 DNA sequence: TGTGCCAGCAGCTTGTGGCTAGCGGTTGACAATGAGCAGTTCTTC.

Concerning this clonotype: A much larger clone is a single base away; this may be a read error. V gene TRBV5-5 combines with J gene TRBJ2-1; 7 bases are a match to TRBD2. Germline-derived CDR1 and CDR2 are SGHKS and YYEKEE (reference sequence). The CDR3 totals 17 residues. The junction had 20 bases not matched to a gene; V was cut back by 4 bases and J by 10 bases. The CDR3 DNA follows: TGTGCCAGCAGCCTGGAGAGAGGTCTAGCGGCCACCTACGAGCAGTTCTTC. It codes for CASSLERGLAATYEQFF.

Regarding this clonotype: A much larger clonotype is one base distant, so this may be a read error. The chain has TRBV12-3 or TRBV12-4 and TRBJ2-1; 8 positions agree with TRBD1. CDR3 length: 15 amino acids. Germline trimming cut 6 bases from V and 5 bases from J; bases unmatched to any gene: 9. The CDR3 region is CASSPGQVRHNEQFF. Here the CDR3 DNA reads TGTGCCAGCAGCCCGGGACAGGTGAGACACAATGAGCAGTTCTTC.

This clonotype was seen a handful of times. The chain couples TRBV15 to TRBJ2-3, with 13 bases fitting TRBD2. The CDR3 runs 17 residues. V shed 1 base and J 2 bases; nucleotides not matched to a gene: 3. The germline CDR1 and CDR2 sequences are LNHNV and YYDKDF (reference sequence). CDR3 sequence: CATSRAGTSGITDTQYF. CDR3 bases: TGTGCCACCAGCAGAGCCGGGACTAGCGGGATCACAGATACGCAGTATTTT.

The chain couples TRBV24-1 to TRBJ1-1; possible D gene TRBD1, 5 bases. Between the trimmed V and J ends, which lost 2 bases and 8 bases, there was a span of 17 bases. The CDR3 has 15 residues. Germline V gene data show CDR1 as KGHDR and CDR2 as SFDVKD. Here the CDR3 reads CATSDSGAPQREAFF. The DNA for the CDR3 is TGTGCCACCAGTGATTCTGGGGCCCCACAGAGAGAAGCTTTCTTT.

This clonotype was observed a few times. The J gene is TRBJ2-1, the V gene TRBV30; D is tentatively TRBD1 or TRBD2 (6 bases each). The CDR3 loop spans 11 amino acids. The V end lost 3 bases, the J end lost 10 bases, and 10 bases lay between the germline ends. Germline V gives CDR1 GTSNPN, CDR2 SVGIG (reference sequence). CDR3 residues: CAWSAGTEQFF. The CDR3 nucleotides read TGTGCCTGGAGCGCGGGGACAGAGCAGTTCTTC.

This clonotype showed up many times. The V and J genes are TRBV12-3 or TRBV12-4 and TRBJ2-1; tentatively, D is TRBD1 or TRBD2 (5 bases each). Deletions cut 7 bases from V and 5 bases from J, with 15 bases between. CDR3 length equals 14 residues. Here the CDR3 reads CASMPGLHNNEQFF. CDR3 sequence (DNA): TGTGCCAGCATGCCGGGGCTCCACAACAATGAGCAGTTCTTC.

This clonotype was recorded a few times. This chain connects TRBV2 to TRBJ2-1, with TRBD2 matching over 10 bases. Germline CDR1 SNHLY, CDR2 FYNNEI. The CDR3 has 16 residues. V trimming: 6 bases; J trimming: 4 bases; junction bases outside the gene matches: 9. The CDR3 sequence: CASSRSRAGGYNEQFF. DNA for the CDR3: TGTGCCAGCAGCCGCTCCCGAGCGGGGGGGTACAATGAGCAGTTCTTC.

Notes on this clonotype: This sequence may be a read error, since a much larger clone differs from it by one base. J is TRBJ2-3 and V is TRBV28; D is unclear. Germline CDR1 and CDR2: MDHEN and SYDVKM. This CDR3 has 14 amino acids. CDR3 sequence reads: CAGSPHSDPYTQYF. In DNA, the CDR3 is TGTGCCGGCAGTCCCCACTCGGACCCCTATACGCAGTATTTT. Variable domain in full (rest from reference TRBV28 and TRBJ2-3): DVKVTQSSRYLVKRTGEKVFLECVQDMDHENMFWYRQDPGLGLRLIYFSYDVKMKEKGDIPEGYSVSREKKERFSLILESASTNQTSMYLCAGSPHSDPYTQYFGPGTRLTVL.